Each of the 15 T cell receptor beta chains below was sequenced from the same sample in a study of cytomegalovirus exposure and HLA in healthy donors. Clones were read by immunoSEQ multiplex PCR, and TCRdb kept only the in-frame ones, dropping some. The sample includes about 200,000 clones, around 80% of them seen just once. Sequenced material: PBMCs. The source of these receptors is a woman aged 30 to 39 in good health and CMV-seropositive.

The chain has TRBV2 and TRBJ1-2, with TRBD1 as a possible D gene (6 bases). Germline lookup yields CDR1 SNHLY and CDR2 FYNNEI. The CDR3 sequence is 13 residues long. The V gene lost 5 bases and the J gene lost 6 bases, with 13 bases spanning the gap. This chain's CDR3 is CASSLQGGDGYTF. CDR3 coding DNA: TGTGCCAGCAGTCTACAGGGTGGTGATGGCTACACCTTC.

V is TRBV11-3 and J is TRBJ2-1; no firm D call. CDR3 size: 12 residues. Trimming shortened V by 5 bases and J by 5 bases, and 7 bases separated the two germline ends. Germline assignment: CDR1 SGHNT and CDR2 YENEEA. The CDR3 nucleotides read TGTGCCAGCAGCGTCGACAACAATGAGCAGTTCTTC. As protein: CASSVDNNEQFF.

This chain connects TRBV2 to TRBJ1-2, with 7 positions matching TRBD1. Germline V gene lookup returns CDR1 SNHLY and CDR2 FYNNEI. The trim removed 4 bases at V and 8 bases at J, leaving 4 bases unmatched. This CDR3 is built from 12 residues. This CDR3 is CASSGPDRGYTF. The CDR3 DNA sequence: TGTGCCAGCAGTGGCCCGGACAGGGGCTACACCTTC.

The chain employs TRBV20-1 and TRBJ2-7, with TRBD1 as a possible D gene (6 bases). Germline assignment: CDR1 DFQATT and CDR2 SNEGSKA (reference sequence). V lost 6 bases and J 2 bases, leaving 8 bases between the germline ends. The CDR3 spans 11 residues. CDR3: CSARTAYEQYF. The CDR3 region has the DNA TGCAGTGCAAGGACAGCCTACGAGCAGTACTTC.

J is TRBJ1-2 and V is TRBV2; TRBD1 is a possible D gene (6 bases). V gave up 6 bases and J gave up 8 bases, with 16 bases separating them. Per the germline V gene, CDR1 is SNHLY and CDR2 is FYNNEI. The CDR3 length is 13 residues. The CDR3 loop reads CASRDSYLGGYTF. The CDR3 region has the DNA TGTGCCAGCAGGGACAGTTACTTGGGGGGCTACACCTTC.

V and J are TRBV30 and TRBJ2-3; 10 positions match TRBD2. The CDR3 runs to 12 residues. V lost 3 bases, J lost 6 bases, and 0 bases stayed unmatched. Germline CDR1 is GTSNPN and CDR2 is SVGIG (reference sequence). The CDR3 nucleotides are TGTGCCTGGAGAGCGGGAGGGGATACGCAGTATTTT. Its translation: CAWRAGGDTQYF.

The rearrangement uses TRBV28 and TRBJ2-1; 8 bases map to TRBD2. CDR1 MDHEN and CDR2 SYDVKM come from the germline V gene. This CDR3 contains 14 residues. The V and J ends lost 7 bases and 6 bases, in that order; junction bases with no gene match: 8. The CDR3 protein is CASNREGRVNEQFF. The CDR3, as DNA: TGTGCCAGCAATCGGGAGGGCAGGGTCAATGAGCAGTTCTTC.

The J gene is TRBJ2-7, the V gene TRBV6-1; 7 nucleotides match TRBD1. This CDR3 is 13 amino acids long. Trimming at V came to 6 bases and at J to 6 bases, leaving 8 bases not matched to a gene. Germline V lookup: CDR1 MNHNS, CDR2 SASEGT. CDR3 sequence: CASSDGQVREQYF. The CDR3, as DNA: TGTGCCAGCAGCGACGGACAGGTCCGCGAGCAGTACTTC.

This clone was found once. V usage is TRBV5-4 and J usage is TRBJ2-7; 10 nucleotides match TRBD2. The CDR3 is 15 residues long. CDR1 and CDR2 from the germline V gene are SGHNT and YYREEE (reference sequence). J gave up 6 bases and V 0 bases, and 6 bases lay outside the gene matches. CDR3 residues: CASSLALAGVSEQYF. The DNA of the CDR3 is TGTGCCAGCAGCTTGGCCCTAGCGGGAGTCAGCGAGCAGTACTTC.

This chain links TRBV28 with TRBJ1-1; 8 bases map to TRBD1. The J segment lost 3 bases and the V segment lost 3 bases, leaving 15 bases of the junction unmatched. CDR1 and CDR2 (germline): MDHEN, SYDVKM. This CDR3 is built from 18 residues. CDR3 sequence: CASSFWTRDRLMYTEAFF. In nucleotides, the CDR3 is TGTGCCAGCAGTTTCTGGACCCGGGACAGGCTGATGTACACTGAAGCTTTCTTT.

V and J are TRBV5-6 and TRBJ2-3; 8 bases are shared with TRBD1. The junction had 3 bases not matched to a gene; V was cut back by 6 bases and J by 3 bases. The CDR3 contains 13 residues. The germline gives CDR1 SGHDT, CDR2 YYEEEE. CDR3 residues: CASTGGYTDTQYF. Here the CDR3 DNA reads TGTGCCAGCACAGGGGGCTATACAGATACGCAGTATTTT.

The J gene is TRBJ2-3, the V gene TRBV15; 10 nucleotides match TRBD1. CDR1 and CDR2 from the germline V gene are LNHNV and YYDKDF (reference sequence). With 6 bases clipped from V and 6 bases from J, the junction kept 9 bases outside the gene matches. CDR3 length equals 15 residues. DNA of the CDR3: TGTGCCACCAGAGCCGGGACAGGGGTATCGGATACGCAGTATTTT. Amino acids: CATRAGTGVSDTQYF. Complete variable domain (other parts from reference TRBV15 and TRBJ2-3): DAMVIQNPRYQVTQFGKPVTLSCSQTLNHNVMYWYQQKSSQAPKLLFHYYDKDFNNEADTPDNFQSRRPNTSFCFLDIRSPGLGDTAMYLCATRAGTGVSDTQYFGPGTRLTVL.

This clone was recorded once. The genes are TRBV5-1 and TRBJ2-7, with 11 bases fitting TRBD2. From germline, CDR1 is SGHRS and CDR2 YFSETQ. The CDR3 contains 15 residues. V was pared by 3 bases and J by 4 bases, with 6 bases of the junction left unmatched. CDR3 DNA sequence: TGCGCCAGCAGCTCACTAGCGGGAGTTCGGTACGAGCAGTACTTC. This codes for CASSSLAGVRYEQYF.

The chain couples TRBV11-3 to TRBJ2-1, with 11 positions matching TRBD2. Germline values: CDR1 SGHNT, CDR2 YENEEA. The J segment lost 9 bases and the V segment lost 4 bases, leaving 8 bases of the junction unmatched. CDR3 length equals 15 residues. The CDR3 sequence is CASSSGTSGRGEQFF. The CDR3 coding sequence is TGTGCCAGCAGCTCCGGGACTAGCGGCCGGGGTGAGCAGTTCTTC.

This clone was observed once. This likely came from a read error, as a far larger clone is one base away. This chain links TRBV2 with TRBJ1-2; TRBD1 agrees at 10 bases. CDR1 and CDR2 from the germline V gene are SNHLY and FYNNEI. V lost 6 bases, J lost 6 bases, and 4 bases stayed unmatched. The CDR3 spans 13 residues. CDR3: CASSRDRGNGYTF. The CDR3 DNA sequence: TGTGCCAGCAGCCGGGACAGGGGTAATGGCTACACCTTC. The full variable domain, with the rest looked up from reference TRBV2 and TRBJ1-2, is EPEVTQTPSHQVTQMGQEVILRCVPISNHLYFYWYRQILGQKVEFLVSFYNNEISEKSEIFDDQFSVERPDGSNFTLKIRSTKLEDSAMYFCASSRDRGNGYTFGSGTRLTVV.